This T cell receptor (beta chain) was sequenced in a study of CD8 T cells in Susac syndrome. Reverse transcription of 0.5 to 1 ug RNA was performed with random hexamers. Amplification of TCR beta CDR3 spanned 54 Vbeta and 13 Jbeta via immunoSEQ multiplex PCR. TCRdb redid the calling of the immunoSEQ multiplex PCR reads with MiXCR, one entry per CDR3 protein. The sample lists around 160,000 distinct CDR3 sequences, about 95% occurring once. Germline CDR1 and CDR2: SGHRS and YFSETQ. The CDR3 extends over 16 amino acids. V was clipped by 0 bases and J by 5 bases, with 16 bases between them. Sequencing of TCR beta, carried out with a high-throughput approach, was applied to CD8+ and CD4+ T cells from the blood. Healthy donors formed controls matched for age and sex. Isolation of CD8+ and CD4+ T cells was performed negatively, whereas enrichment of TEMRA cells was done by FACS.

The source material was CD4+ T cells from PBMCs. The J gene is TRBJ2-3, the V gene TRBV5-1, with a weak D call TRBD2 (6 bases). The TCR originated in a human donor in good health. The chain's CDR3 is CASSLAVAAALDTQYF. The CDR3 DNA follows: TGCGCCAGCAGCTTGGCCGTAGCGGCGGCCCTAGATACGCAGTATTTT. The whole variable domain, filled in from reference TRBV5-1 and TRBJ2-3, reads KAGVTQTPRYLIKTRGQQVTLSCSPISGHRSVSWYQQTPGQGLQFLFEYFSETQRNKGNFPGRFSGRQFSNSRSEMNVSTLELGDSALYLCASSLAVAAALDTQYFGPGTRLTVL.